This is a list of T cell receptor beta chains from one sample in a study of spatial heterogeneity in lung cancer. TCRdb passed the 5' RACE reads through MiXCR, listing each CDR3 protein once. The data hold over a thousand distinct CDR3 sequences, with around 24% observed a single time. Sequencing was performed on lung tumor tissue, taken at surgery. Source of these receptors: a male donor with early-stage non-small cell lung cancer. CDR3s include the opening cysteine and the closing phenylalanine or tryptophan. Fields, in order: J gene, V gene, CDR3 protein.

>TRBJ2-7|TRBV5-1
CASSWDKTYEQYF
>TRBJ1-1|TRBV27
CASTAGSEAFF
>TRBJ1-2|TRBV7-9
CASSLPGQGHGYTF
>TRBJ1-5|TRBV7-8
CASSLVGGQPQHF
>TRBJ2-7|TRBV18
CASSPGVSGRAYEQYF
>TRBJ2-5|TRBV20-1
CSASRDSFTGETQYF
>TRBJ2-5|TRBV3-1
CASSQELAVSGPGQTQYF
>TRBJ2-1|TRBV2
CASSDTGGGWQFF
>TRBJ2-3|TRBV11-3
CASSPGLAGASTDTQYF
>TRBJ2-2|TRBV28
CASSSPGLAGDTGELFF
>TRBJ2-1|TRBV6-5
CASSRKAATYNEQFF
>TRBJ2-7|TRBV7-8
CASSTQGGRSYEQYF
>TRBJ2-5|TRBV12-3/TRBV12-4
CASSFSETQYF
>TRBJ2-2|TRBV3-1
CASSHGTSHTGELFF
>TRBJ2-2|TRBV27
CASSLRVTGELFF
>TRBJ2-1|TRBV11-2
CASSLGLAFGNEQFF
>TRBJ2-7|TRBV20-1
CSADLPGLAKVKEAYEQYF
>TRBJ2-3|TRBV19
CASSLDPSKTQYF
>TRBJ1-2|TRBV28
CASSFPPDYGYTF
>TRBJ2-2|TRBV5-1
CASSYDPGTGELFF